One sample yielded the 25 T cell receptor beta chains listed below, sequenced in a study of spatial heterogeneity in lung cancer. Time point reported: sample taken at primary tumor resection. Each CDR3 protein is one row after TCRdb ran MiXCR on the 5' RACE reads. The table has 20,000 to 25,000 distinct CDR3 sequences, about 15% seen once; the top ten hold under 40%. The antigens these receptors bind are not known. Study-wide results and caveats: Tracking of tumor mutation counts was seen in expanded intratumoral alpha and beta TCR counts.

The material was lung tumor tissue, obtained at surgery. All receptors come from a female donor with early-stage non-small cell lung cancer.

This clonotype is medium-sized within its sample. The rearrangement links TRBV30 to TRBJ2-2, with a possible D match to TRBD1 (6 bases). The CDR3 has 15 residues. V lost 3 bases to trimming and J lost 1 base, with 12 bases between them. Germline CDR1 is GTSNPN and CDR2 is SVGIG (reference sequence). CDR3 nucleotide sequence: TGTGCCTGGAGCCAGGACAGCCTGAACACCGGGGAGCTGTTTTTT. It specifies CAWSQDSLNTGELFF.

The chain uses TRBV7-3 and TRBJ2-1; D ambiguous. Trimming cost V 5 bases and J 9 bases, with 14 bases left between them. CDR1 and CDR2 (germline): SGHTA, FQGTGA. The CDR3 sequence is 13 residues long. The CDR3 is CASSQTFGREQFF. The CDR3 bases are TGTGCCAGCAGCCAGACCTTCGGACGTGAGCAGTTCTTC. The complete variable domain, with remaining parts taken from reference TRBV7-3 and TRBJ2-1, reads GAGVSQTPSNKVTEKGKYVELRCDPISGHTALYWYRQSLGQGPEFLIYFQGTGAADDSGLPNDRFFAVRPEGSVSTLKIQRTERGDSAVYLCASSQTFGREQFFGPGTRLTVL.

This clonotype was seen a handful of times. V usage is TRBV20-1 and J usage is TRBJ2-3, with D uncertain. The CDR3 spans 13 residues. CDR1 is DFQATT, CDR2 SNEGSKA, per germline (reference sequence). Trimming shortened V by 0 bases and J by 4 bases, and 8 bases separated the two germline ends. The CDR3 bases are TGCAGTGCTAGAGATGGACCAGCAGATACGCAGTATTTT. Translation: CSARDGPADTQYF.

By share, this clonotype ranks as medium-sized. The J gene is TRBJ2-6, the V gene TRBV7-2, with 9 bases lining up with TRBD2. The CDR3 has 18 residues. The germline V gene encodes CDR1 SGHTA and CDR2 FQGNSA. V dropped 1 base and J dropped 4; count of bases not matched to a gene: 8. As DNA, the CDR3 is TGTGCCAGCAGCTTAGAGGGCGGGAGGGCCGTCGGGGCCAACGTCCTGACTTTC. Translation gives CASSLEGGRAVGANVLTF.

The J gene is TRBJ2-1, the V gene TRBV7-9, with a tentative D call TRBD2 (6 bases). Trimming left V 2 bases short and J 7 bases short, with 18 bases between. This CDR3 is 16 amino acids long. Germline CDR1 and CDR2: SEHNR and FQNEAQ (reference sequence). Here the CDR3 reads CASSLSGGIIENEQFF. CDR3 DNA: TGTGCCAGCAGCTTATCAGGCGGGATTATCGAGAATGAGCAGTTCTTC.

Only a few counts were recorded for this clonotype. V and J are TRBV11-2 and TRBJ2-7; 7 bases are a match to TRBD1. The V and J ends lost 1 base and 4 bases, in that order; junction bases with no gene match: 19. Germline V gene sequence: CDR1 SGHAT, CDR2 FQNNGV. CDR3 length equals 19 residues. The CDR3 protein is CASSLGGRGYAQQQYEQYF. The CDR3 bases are TGTGCCAGCAGCTTAGGAGGCAGGGGGTACGCCCAACAGCAATACGAGCAGTACTTC.

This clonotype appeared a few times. This chain's CDR3 is CASSLRSAGSSYEQYF. The CDR3 DNA reads TGTGCCAGCAGCTTAAGGTCGGCTGGGAGCTCCTACGAGCAGTACTTC. The genes are TRBV13 and TRBJ2-7, with D tentatively TRBD2 (5 bases). Germline CDR1 reads PRHDT; CDR2 reads FYEKMQ (reference sequence). The CDR3 totals 16 residues. V dropped 2 bases and J dropped 0 bases, with 14 bases sitting between them.

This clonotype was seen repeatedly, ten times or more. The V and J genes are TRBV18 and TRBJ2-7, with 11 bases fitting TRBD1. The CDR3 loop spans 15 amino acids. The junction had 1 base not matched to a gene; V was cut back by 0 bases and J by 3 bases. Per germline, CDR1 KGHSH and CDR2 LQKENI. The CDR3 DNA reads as TGTGCCAGCTCACCACCCGGGACAGGGGGCTACGAGCAGTACTTC. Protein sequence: CASSPPGTGGYEQYF. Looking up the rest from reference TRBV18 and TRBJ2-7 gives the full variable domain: NAGVMQNPRHLVRRRGQEARLRCSPMKGHSHVYWYRQLPEEGLKFMVYLQKENIIDESGMPKERFSAEFPKEGPSILRIQQVVRGDSAAYFCASSPPGTGGYEQYFGPGTRLTVT.

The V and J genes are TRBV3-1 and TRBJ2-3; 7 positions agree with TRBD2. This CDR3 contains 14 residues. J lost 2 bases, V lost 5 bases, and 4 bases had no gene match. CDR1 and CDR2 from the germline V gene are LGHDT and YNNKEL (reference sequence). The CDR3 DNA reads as TGTGCCAGCAGCTATACTAGCGACACAGATACGCAGTATTTT. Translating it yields CASSYTSDTDTQYF.

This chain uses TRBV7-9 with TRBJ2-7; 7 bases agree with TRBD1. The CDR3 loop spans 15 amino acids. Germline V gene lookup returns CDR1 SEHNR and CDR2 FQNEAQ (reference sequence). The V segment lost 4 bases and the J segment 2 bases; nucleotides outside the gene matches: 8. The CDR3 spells CASSSTGVRAYEQYF. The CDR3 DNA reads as TGTGCCAGCAGCTCCACAGGGGTTAGGGCCTACGAGCAGTACTTC.

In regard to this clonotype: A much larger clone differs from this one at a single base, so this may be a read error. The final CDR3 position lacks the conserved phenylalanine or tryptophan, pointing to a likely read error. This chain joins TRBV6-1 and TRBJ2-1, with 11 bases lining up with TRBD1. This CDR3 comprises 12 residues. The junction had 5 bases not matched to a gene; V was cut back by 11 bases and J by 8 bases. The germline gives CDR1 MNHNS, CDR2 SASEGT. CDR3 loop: CAGQGAGDEQFL. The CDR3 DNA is TGTGCCGGACAGGGGGCAGGCGATGAGCAGTTCTTA.

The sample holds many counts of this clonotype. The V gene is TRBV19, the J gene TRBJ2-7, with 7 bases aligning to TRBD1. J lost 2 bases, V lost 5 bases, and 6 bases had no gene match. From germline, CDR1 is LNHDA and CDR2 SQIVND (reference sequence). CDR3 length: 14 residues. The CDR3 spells CASSLGQETYEQYF. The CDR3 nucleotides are TGTGCCAGTAGTTTAGGACAGGAGACCTACGAGCAGTACTTC. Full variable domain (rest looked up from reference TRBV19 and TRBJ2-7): DGGITQSPKYLFRKEGQNVTLSCEQNLNHDAMYWYRQDPGQGLRLIYYSQIVNDFQKGDIAEGYSVSREKKESFPLTVTSAQKNPTAFYLCASSLGQETYEQYFGPGTRLTVT.

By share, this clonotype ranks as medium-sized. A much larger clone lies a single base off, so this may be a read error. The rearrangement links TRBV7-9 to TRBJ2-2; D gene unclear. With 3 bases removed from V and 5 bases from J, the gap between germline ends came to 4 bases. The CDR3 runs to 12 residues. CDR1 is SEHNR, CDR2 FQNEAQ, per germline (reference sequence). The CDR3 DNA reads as TGTGCCAGCAGCTTCGAAACCGGGGAGCTGTTTTTT. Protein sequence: CASSFETGELFF.

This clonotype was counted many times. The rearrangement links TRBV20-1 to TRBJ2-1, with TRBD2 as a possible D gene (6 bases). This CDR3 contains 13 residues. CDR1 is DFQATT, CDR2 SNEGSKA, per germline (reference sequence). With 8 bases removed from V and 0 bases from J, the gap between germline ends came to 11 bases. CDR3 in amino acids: CSIGRSSYNEQFF. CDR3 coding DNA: TGCAGTATAGGGAGGAGCTCCTACAATGAGCAGTTCTTC.

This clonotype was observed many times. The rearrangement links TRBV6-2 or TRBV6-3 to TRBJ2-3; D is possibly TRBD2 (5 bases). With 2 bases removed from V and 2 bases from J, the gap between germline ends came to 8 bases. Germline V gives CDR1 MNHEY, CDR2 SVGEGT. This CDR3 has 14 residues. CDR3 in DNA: TGTGCCAGCAGTTACCTGCTAGCCACAGATACGCAGTATTTT. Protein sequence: CASSYLLATDTQYF.

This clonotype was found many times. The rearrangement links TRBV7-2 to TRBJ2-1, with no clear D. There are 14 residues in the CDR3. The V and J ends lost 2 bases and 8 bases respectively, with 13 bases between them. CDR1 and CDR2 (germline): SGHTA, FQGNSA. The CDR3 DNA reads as TGTGCCAGCAGCTTAAACGTTGGCGTCGATGAGCAGTTCTTC. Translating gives CASSLNVGVDEQFF.

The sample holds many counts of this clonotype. Here the CDR3 DNA reads TGTGCCAGCTCACCAGGACAGCCAGATACGCAGTATTTT. Translating it yields CASSPGQPDTQYF. The rearrangement links TRBV18 to TRBJ2-3; TRBD1 is a possible D gene (6 bases). V was clipped by 2 bases and J by 4 bases, with 7 bases between them. CDR1 is KGHSH and CDR2 is LQKENI in the germline V gene. The CDR3 is made up of 13 amino acids.

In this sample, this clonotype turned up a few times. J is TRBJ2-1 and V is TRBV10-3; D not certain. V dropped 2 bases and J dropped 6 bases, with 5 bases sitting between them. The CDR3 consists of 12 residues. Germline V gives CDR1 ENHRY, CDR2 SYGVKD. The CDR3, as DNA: TGTGCCATCAGTGAGAAGGCCAATGAGCAGTTCTTC. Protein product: CAISEKANEQFF.

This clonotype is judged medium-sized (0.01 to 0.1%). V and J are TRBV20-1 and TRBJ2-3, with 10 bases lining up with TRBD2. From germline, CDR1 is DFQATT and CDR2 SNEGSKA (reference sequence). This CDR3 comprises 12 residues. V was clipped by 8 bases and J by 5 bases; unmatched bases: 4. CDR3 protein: CSSGRARDTQYF. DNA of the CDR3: TGCAGTAGCGGGAGGGCGAGAGATACGCAGTATTTT.

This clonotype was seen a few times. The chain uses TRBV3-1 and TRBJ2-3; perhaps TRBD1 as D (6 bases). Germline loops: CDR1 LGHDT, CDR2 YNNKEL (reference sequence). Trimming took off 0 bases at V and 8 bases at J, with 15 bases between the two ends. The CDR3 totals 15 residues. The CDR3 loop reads CASSQDPSGRGTQYF. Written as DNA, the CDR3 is TGTGCCAGCAGCCAAGATCCCTCTGGCAGGGGTACGCAGTATTTT.

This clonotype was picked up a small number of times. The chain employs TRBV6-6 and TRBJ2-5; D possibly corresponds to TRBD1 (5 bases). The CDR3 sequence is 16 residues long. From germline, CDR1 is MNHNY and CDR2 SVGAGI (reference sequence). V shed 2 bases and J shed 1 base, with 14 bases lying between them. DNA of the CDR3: TGTGCCAGCAGTTACCATACAGGACGGTTCCAAGAGACCCAGTACTTC. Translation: CASSYHTGRFQETQYF.

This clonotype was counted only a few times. CDR3 residues: CSARVPGRTYEQYF. DNA for the CDR3: TGCAGTGCTAGAGTCCCCGGACGGACCTACGAGCAGTACTTC. The rearrangement joins TRBV20-1 to TRBJ2-7; no firm D call. From germline, CDR1 is DFQATT and CDR2 SNEGSKA (reference sequence). The CDR3 consists of 14 residues. Trimming removed 1 base at V and 2 bases at J, with 12 bases between.

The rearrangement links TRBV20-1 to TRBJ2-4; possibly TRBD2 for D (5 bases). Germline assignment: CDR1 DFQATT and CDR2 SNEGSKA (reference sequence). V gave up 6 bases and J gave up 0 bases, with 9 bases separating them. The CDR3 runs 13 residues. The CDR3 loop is CSARSGAKNIQYF. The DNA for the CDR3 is TGCAGTGCCCGGAGCGGAGCCAAAAACATTCAGTACTTC.

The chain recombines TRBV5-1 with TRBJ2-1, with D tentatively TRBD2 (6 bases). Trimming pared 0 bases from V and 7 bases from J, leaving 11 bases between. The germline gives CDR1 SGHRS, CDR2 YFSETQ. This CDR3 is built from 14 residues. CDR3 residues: CASSLGGLLNEQFF. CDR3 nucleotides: TGCGCCAGCAGCTTGGGGGGACTTCTGAATGAGCAGTTCTTC.

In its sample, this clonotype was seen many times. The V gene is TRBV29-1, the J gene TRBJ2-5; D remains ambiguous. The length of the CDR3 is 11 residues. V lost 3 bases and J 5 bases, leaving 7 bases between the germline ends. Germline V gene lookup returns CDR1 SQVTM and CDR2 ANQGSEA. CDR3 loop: CSVDIGETQYF. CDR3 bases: TGCAGCGTTGATATCGGGGAGACCCAGTACTTC.